This note documents a single TCR beta chain sequence. This sample was included in a study of blood T cell repertoires in COVID-19. The CDR3 has 12 residues. The germline V and J ends were trimmed by 4 bases and 7 bases, with 10 bases remaining between them. CDR1 and CDR2 from the germline V gene are SEHNR and FQNEAQ (reference sequence). The protocol was immunoSEQ multiplex PCR, while the TCRdb copy is restricted to in-frame clones and leaves out a portion. The data hold roughly 190,000 clones, with roughly 82% observed a single time. The sequenced material came from PBMCs or T cells enriched from blood (not recorded which). The TCR originated in a woman between 55 and 75 years old with acute COVID-19. V usage is TRBV7-9 and J usage is TRBJ2-5; the D gene is possibly TRBD2 (5 bases). Written as DNA, the CDR3 is TGTGCCAGCAGCTCTGGCAGCGGGACCCAGTACTTC. It specifies CASSSGSGTQYF.